This is a list of T cell receptor beta chains from one sample in a study of T cell repertoires in cytomegalovirus infection. TCRdb called the reads again in MiXCR, with one record for every CDR3 protein. The sample consists of 80,000 to 90,000 distinct CDR3 sequences, 45% to 50% of them appearing once. These TCRs are of unknown antigen specificity. This material consisted of CD8+ T cells from cultured PBMCs, taken from culture after CMV antigen stimulation. These receptor sequences come from a human donor in good health (CMV status not recorded). Some clones in this sample may be carry-over from other donors' samples. CDR3s leave out the opening cysteine and the closing phenylalanine or tryptophan. The order of the fields is CDR3 protein, V gene, J gene.

CDR3 protein: ASSPVGLAGEDGELF; V gene: TRBV7-2; J gene: TRBJ2-2
CDR3 protein: AISECQSYCEQY; V gene: TRBV10-3; J gene: TRBJ2-7
CDR3 protein: ASSLGTGDRYNEQF; V gene: TRBV7-2; J gene: TRBJ2-1
CDR3 protein: ASSEAQLNQPQH; V gene: TRBV2; J gene: TRBJ1-5
CDR3 protein: ASSESRGLVYEQY; V gene: TRBV25-1; J gene: TRBJ2-7
CDR3 protein: SARTIRGAFGGYT; V gene: TRBV20-1; J gene: TRBJ1-2
CDR3 protein: ASSPQGGTGLFWNEQF; V gene: TRBV7-8; J gene: TRBJ2-1
CDR3 protein: ASSSIPDTQY; V gene: TRBV7-9; J gene: TRBJ2-3
CDR3 protein: ASSLSPGPIVGGYT; V gene: TRBV12-3/TRBV12-4; J gene: TRBJ1-2
CDR3 protein: ASSLEIAGAQETQY; V gene: TRBV5-6; J gene: TRBJ2-5
CDR3 protein: ASSQDESGETQY; V gene: TRBV4-2; J gene: TRBJ2-5
CDR3 protein: ASSGTGGRKSNQPQH; V gene: TRBV7-2; J gene: TRBJ1-5
CDR3 protein: ASHPRDRGKVNYEQY; V gene: TRBV28; J gene: TRBJ2-7
CDR3 protein: ASSLQGKKGYNSPLH; V gene: TRBV4-1; J gene: TRBJ1-6
CDR3 protein: ASRSRGYEQY; V gene: TRBV28; J gene: TRBJ2-7
CDR3 protein: ASSLAGGQGLYGYT; V gene: TRBV7-2; J gene: TRBJ1-2
CDR3 protein: ASRTSGRGNEQF; V gene: TRBV7-2; J gene: TRBJ2-1
CDR3 protein: ASSSPSGGRTDTQY; V gene: TRBV11-2; J gene: TRBJ2-3
CDR3 protein: ASSLSASYEQY; V gene: TRBV7-6; J gene: TRBJ2-7
CDR3 protein: ATSLQGNTGELF; V gene: TRBV7-6; J gene: TRBJ2-2
CDR3 protein: ASSPAFGSYEQY; V gene: TRBV5-6; J gene: TRBJ2-7
CDR3 protein: ASSIGTAGNTIY; V gene: TRBV5-6; J gene: TRBJ1-3
CDR3 protein: ASSPWRGAYNEQF; V gene: TRBV11-2; J gene: TRBJ2-1
CDR3 protein: ASSQTDGRNTIY; V gene: TRBV4-1; J gene: TRBJ1-3
CDR3 protein: ASSLGLANYGYT; V gene: TRBV7-8; J gene: TRBJ1-2
CDR3 protein: ASSEQGTEAF; V gene: TRBV6-1; J gene: TRBJ1-1
CDR3 protein: ASSLKPATATEAF; V gene: TRBV7-6; J gene: TRBJ1-1